The 23 T cell receptor beta chains below come from one sample, sequenced in a study of T cell responses to AZD1222 COVID-19 vaccine. Assay: immunoSEQ multiplex PCR; the TCRdb copy retains only in-frame clones and omits some. The table lists approximately 99,000 clones, approximately 89% of them singletons. The starting material was peripheral blood, obtained on day 0 of MenACWY control vaccination. These receptors were taken from an adult in good health.

The chain links TRBV13 to TRBJ1-1; 8 bases match TRBD1. This CDR3 is 17 amino acids long. The germline V gene encodes CDR1 PRHDT and CDR2 FYEKMQ (reference sequence). After removal of 5 bases from V and 1 base from J, the junction contained 12 bases not matched to a gene. The CDR3 nucleotides are TGTGCCAGCAGCCGTGGACAGGGTCTTCGGGGGAACACTGAAGCTTTCTTT. Its translation is CASSRGQGLRGNTEAFF.

The CDR3 reads CASGTDDEKLFF. The CDR3 DNA follows: TGTGCCAGCGGGACTGACGATGAAAAACTGTTTTTT. The V gene is TRBV18, the J gene TRBJ1-4; TRBD1 might be the D (5 bases). The CDR3 has 12 residues. Germline V gene data show CDR1 as KGHSH and CDR2 as LQKENI. Trimming removed 8 bases from V and 6 bases from J, with 10 bases in between.

The chain is built from TRBV4-3 and TRBJ1-2; perhaps TRBD1 as D (6 bases). V was cut by 4 bases and J by 4 bases, with 13 bases left in between. The CDR3 spans 14 residues. Germline assignment: CDR1 LGHNA and CDR2 YSLEER. CDR3 sequence: CASSLHRGGYGYTF. CDR3 in DNA: TGCGCCAGCAGCCTTCATAGAGGGGGCTATGGCTACACCTTC.

This clone appeared a few times. CDR3 amino acids: CASSLIPGGASGANVLTF. As DNA, the CDR3 is TGTGCCAGCAGCTTAATCCCAGGGGGCGCGTCTGGGGCCAACGTCCTGACTTTC. The J gene is TRBJ2-6, the V gene TRBV7-3; 8 nucleotides align to TRBD1. Germline V gene lookup returns CDR1 SGHTA and CDR2 FQGTGA. The CDR3 is made up of 18 amino acids. V was clipped by 1 base and J by 1 base; unmatched bases: 6.

V is TRBV7-2 and J is TRBJ1-1, with D unresolved. CDR3 length: 13 residues. Trimming took off 10 bases at V and 1 base at J, with 13 bases between the two ends. The V gene's germline CDR1 is SGHTA and CDR2 FQGNSA. CDR3 bases: TGTGCCACCTCCCGGGCCTCGAACACTGAAGCTTTCTTT. It yields the protein CATSRASNTEAFF. Full variable domain (rest looked up from reference TRBV7-2 and TRBJ1-1): GAGVSQSPSNKVTEKGKDVELRCDPISGHTALYWYRQSLGQGLEFLIYFQGNSAPDKSGLPSDRFSAERTGGSVSTLTIQRTQQEDSAVYLCATSRASNTEAFFGQGTRLTVV.

This clone was counted once. The chain couples TRBV11-2 to TRBJ2-5; the match to TRBD2 covers 11 bases. Looked up from germline, CDR1 is SGHAT and CDR2 is FQNNGV. Unmatched junction bases numbered 9, after V lost 4 bases and J lost 5 bases. The CDR3 extends over 16 amino acids. CDR3 amino acids: CASSWDSGGARETQYF. CDR3 DNA: TGTGCCAGCAGCTGGGATAGCGGGGGGGCCAGGGAGACCCAGTACTTC.

The chain couples TRBV14 to TRBJ2-7, with D perhaps TRBD2 (6 bases). Looked up from germline, CDR1 is SGHDN and CDR2 is FVKESK. This CDR3 has 15 residues. The V gene lost 0 bases and the J gene lost 5 bases, with 14 bases spanning the gap. The CDR3 bases are TGTGCCAGCAGCCAAGATCCGGGACTTGTCCACGAGCAGTACTTC. It specifies CASSQDPGLVHEQYF.

The CDR3 nucleotides are TGTGCCTGGAGGGGGACAGCTTCACCCCTCCACTTT. Its translation is CAWRGTASPLHF. The rearrangement links TRBV30 to TRBJ1-6; 7 nucleotides match TRBD1. Looked up from germline, CDR1 is GTSNPN and CDR2 is SVGIG (reference sequence). This CDR3 contains 12 residues. V dropped 3 bases and J dropped 9; count of bases not matched to a gene: 2.

The chain carries TRBV3-1 (or the pseudogene TRBV3-2) and TRBJ2-1; 8 bases are shared with TRBD2. Germline V gene data show CDR1 as LGHDT and CDR2 as YNNKEL (reference sequence). The CDR3 covers 16 residues. Trimming cost V 5 bases and J 14 bases; bases outside gene matches: 20. The DNA of the CDR3 is TGTGCCAGCAGCGCACGTGTAGCGGGGTCCGTCAAGGTTGAGTTCTTC. As protein: CASSARVAGSVKVEFF.

The chain joins TRBV29-1 to TRBJ1-1; TRBD1 is a possible D gene (5 bases). Germline-derived CDR1 and CDR2 are SQVTM and ANQGSEA. Trimming cost V 3 bases and J 1 base, with 9 bases left between them. This CDR3 is 13 amino acids long. This CDR3 reads CSVDGQGNTEAFF. In DNA form, the CDR3 reads TGCAGCGTTGATGGGCAGGGGAACACTGAAGCTTTCTTT.

The chain uses TRBV9 and TRBJ1-1; tentative D call: TRBD1 (5 bases). The germline CDR1 and CDR2 sequences are SGDLS and YYNGEE. Trimming left V 1 base short and J 1 base short, with 8 bases between. CDR3 length equals 14 residues. CDR3: CASSVITGNTEAFF. In DNA form, the CDR3 reads TGTGCCAGCAGCGTAATTACAGGGAACACTGAAGCTTTCTTT.

This sequence joins TRBV19 and TRBJ2-2, with D hard to call. Deletions cut 6 bases from V and 2 bases from J, with 7 bases between. CDR3 length: 13 residues. Looked up from germline, CDR1 is LNHDA and CDR2 is SQIVND (reference sequence). CDR3 sequence reads: CASRPDNTGELFF. The DNA for the CDR3 is TGTGCCAGTAGACCGGATAACACCGGGGAGCTGTTTTTT.

The rearrangement uses TRBV5-1 and TRBJ2-3; a possible D gene is TRBD2 (5 bases). Germline lookup yields CDR1 SGHRS and CDR2 YFSETQ. The V end was cut by 4 bases, the J end by 1 base, with 7 bases between. The CDR3 is made up of 13 amino acids. CDR3 nucleotide sequence: TGCGCCAGCAGCGAGGGTGGCACAGATACGCAGTATTTT. It yields the protein CASSEGGTDTQYF.

As to this clone: The sample has other DNA sequences that encode this CDR3 too. The V gene is TRBV5-6, the J gene TRBJ1-4, with 7 bases lining up with TRBD1. CDR1 SGHDT and CDR2 YYEEEE come from the germline V gene. Germline trimming cut 3 bases from V and 5 bases from J; bases unmatched to any gene: 4. CDR3 size: 14 residues. This CDR3 is CASSYGTVNEKLFF. The DNA of the CDR3 is TGTGCCAGCAGCTACGGGACAGTCAATGAAAAACTGTTTTTT.

By sample fraction, this clone is medium-sized. J is TRBJ2-1 and V is TRBV27; D not certain. Germline V gene lookup returns CDR1 MNHEY and CDR2 SMNVEV (reference sequence). With 2 bases removed from V and 2 bases from J, the gap between germline ends came to 7 bases. The CDR3 loop spans 14 amino acids. The CDR3 sequence is CASSLVSPYNEQFF. CDR3 DNA sequence: TGTGCCAGCAGTTTAGTCAGCCCCTACAATGAGCAGTTCTTC.

The chain employs TRBV6-5 and TRBJ1-6, with TRBD1 as a possible D gene (5 bases). Per the germline V gene, CDR1 is MNHEY and CDR2 is SVGAGI. The CDR3 is 14 residues long. Trimming pared 6 bases from V and 8 bases from J, leaving 14 bases between. CDR3 sequence (DNA): TGTGCCAGCAGAAACGAGGGGAGGGATTCACCCCTCCACTTT. As protein: CASRNEGRDSPLHF.

CDR3 loop: CASSQDTSYGYTF. CDR3 in DNA: TGCGCCAGCAGCCAAGACACCTCCTATGGCTACACCTTC. The chain uses TRBV4-3 and TRBJ1-2; D unresolved. V gave up 0 bases and J gave up 4 bases, with 6 bases separating them. The CDR3 totals 13 residues. CDR1 is LGHNA, CDR2 YSLEER, per germline.

The V call is TRBV6-5, the J call TRBJ1-5, with 11 bases identical to TRBD1. V was clipped by 6 bases and J by 6 bases; unmatched bases: 7. CDR1 and CDR2 (germline): MNHEY, SVGAGI. This CDR3 is built from 15 residues. CDR3 protein: CASRDRGRVGQPQHF. The CDR3 DNA sequence: TGTGCCAGCAGGGACAGGGGGCGAGTTGGTCAGCCCCAGCATTTT.

The J gene is TRBJ1-5, the V gene TRBV5-1; D gene unclear. CDR3 length: 13 residues. Deletions cut 4 bases from V and 3 bases from J, with 8 bases between. Germline V gives CDR1 SGHRS, CDR2 YFSETQ. The CDR3 here is CASSGWPNQPQHF. The CDR3 bases are TGCGCCAGCAGCGGCTGGCCCAATCAGCCCCAGCATTTT. Supplemented by reference TRBV5-1 and TRBJ1-5, the full variable domain reads KAGVTQTPRYLIKTRGQQVTLSCSPISGHRSVSWYQQTPGQGLQFLFEYFSETQRNKGNFPGRFSGRQFSNSRSEMNVSTLELGDSALYLCASSGWPNQPQHFGDGTRLSIL.

V and J are TRBV5-6 and TRBJ1-3, with D possibly TRBD1 on 5 matching bases. Per germline, CDR1 SGHDT and CDR2 YYEEEE. The CDR3 has 15 residues. With 2 bases removed from V and 4 bases from J, the gap between germline ends came to 13 bases. CDR3 protein: CASSFTTGAGNTIYF. The CDR3 DNA reads as TGTGCCAGCAGCTTTACCACAGGTGCGGGAAACACCATATATTTT.

CDR3 sequence: CASSEAGHPMRGYTF. As DNA, the CDR3 is TGTGCCAGCAGTGAAGCGGGACATCCGATGAGGGGCTACACCTTC. The V call is TRBV6-1, the J call TRBJ1-2, with a tentative D call TRBD1 (6 bases). This CDR3 spans 15 amino acids. Trimming took 0 bases from V and 8 from J, leaving 16 bases between them. CDR1 and CDR2 from the germline V gene are MNHNS and SASEGT.

The chain combines TRBV27 with TRBJ2-4, with 12 nucleotides matching TRBD2. Germline V gives CDR1 MNHEY, CDR2 SMNVEV (reference sequence). CDR3 length: 21 residues. V lost 1 base to trimming and J lost 0 bases; unmatched junction nucleotides: 13. The CDR3 DNA is TGTGCCAGCAGTTTATTGAGTCCGACAGGACTAGCGGGGCTAGCCAAAAACATTCAGTACTTC. It is translated as CASSLLSPTGLAGLAKNIQYF.

The chain recombines TRBV5-1 with TRBJ2-3; 10 positions agree with TRBD1. The V segment lost 2 bases and the J segment 3 bases; nucleotides outside the gene matches: 3. This CDR3 is built from 15 residues. Per germline, CDR1 SGHRS and CDR2 YFSETQ. The CDR3 is CASSFGQGGTDTQYF. CDR3 in DNA: TGCGCCAGCAGCTTCGGACAGGGGGGAACAGATACGCAGTATTTT.